This is a list of T cell receptor beta chains from one sample in a study of blood T cell repertoires in COVID-19. Sequencing used immunoSEQ multiplex PCR; TCRdb keeps in-frame clones, though not all of them. The sample includes about 220,000 clones, around 90% of them seen just once. Sequencing input: PBMCs or T cells enriched from blood (not recorded which). The source of these receptors is a woman aged 25 to 39 who had recovered from COVID-19. Each CDR3 is given with its conserved first and last residue.

TRBJ1-5 TRBV7-7 CASSQRGALGEPQHF
TRBJ2-5 TRBV7-9 CASSQGGVGETQYF
TRBJ2-3 TRBV4-1 CASSQVLQDTQYF
TRBJ1-2 TRBV6-5 CASSFGRTGPYGYTF
TRBJ2-7 TRBV18 CASSPPGPPEQYF
TRBJ2-6 TRBV19 CASSIGLGRDSGANVLTF
TRBJ1-1 TRBV7-2 CASSGALTEAFF
TRBJ2-3 TRBV7-3 CASSMRTSGIDTQYF
TRBJ1-5 TRBV19 CASSPGGGGNQPQHF
TRBJ2-7 TRBV12-3/TRBV12-4 CASRRGYEQYF
TRBJ2-3 TRBV29-1 CSVYHQISQGASTDTQYF
TRBJ2-5 TRBV7-6 CASSLLGGGQETQYF
TRBJ2-7 TRBV5-1 CASSPIGRALGNEQYF
TRBJ1-4 TRBV7-9 CASNEGPNEKLFF
TRBJ2-1 TRBV19 CASRNRGNEQFF
TRBJ1-1 TRBV7-9 CASSLAQGAQTEAFF
TRBJ1-4 TRBV9 CASNPRGSNEKLFF